Listed below are T cell receptor beta chains from one sample, sequenced in a study of T cell repertoires in cytomegalovirus infection. TCRdb used MiXCR to reprocess the reads, holding one entry per CDR3 protein. The sample shows roughly 250,000 distinct CDR3 sequences, approximately 24% of them seen only once. The material sequenced was CD8+ T cells from PBMCs. The receptors were sampled from a human donor in good health (CMV status not recorded). Some clones in this sample may be carry-over from other donors' samples. Both conserved end residues are part of each CDR3. The order of the fields is V gene, clone size, J gene, D gene, CDR3 protein, CDR3 DNA. D genes are given only for firm matches. Size tells how often a clone was seen (once, few, many) or the class of an expanded clone, and some rows leave it out.

V: TRBV5-1
size: few
J: TRBJ2-1
D: .
CDR3: CASRSSGVPYNEQFF
DNA: TGCGCCAGCAGATCCTCAGGGGTCCCCTACAATGAGCAGTTCTTC

V: TRBV7-6
size: many
J: TRBJ2-2
D: .
CDR3: CASSLDSSTELFF
DNA: TGTGCCAGCAGCTTAGACAGCTCAACTGAGCTGTTTTTT

V: TRBV29-1
size: few
J: TRBJ2-5
D: .
CDR3: CSVDGQTLDWNQETQYF
DNA: TGCAGCGTTGACGGACAGACCCTGGATTGGAACCAAGAGACCCAGTACTTC

V: TRBV7-6
size: many
J: TRBJ2-1
D: TRBD1
CDR3: CASSFPGGQGDNEQFF
DNA: TGTGCCAGCAGCTTTCCAGGGGGACAGGGGGACAATGAGCAGTTCTTC

V: TRBV29-1
size: few
J: TRBJ1-3
D: .
CDR3: CSAWTGSSGNTIYF
DNA: TGCAGCGCCTGGACGGGGAGCTCTGGAAACACCATATATTTT

V: TRBV20-1
size: .
J: TRBJ2-1
D: .
CDR3: CSARHSLAGARYNEQFF
DNA: TGCAGTGCTAGACACTCACTGGCGGGGGCCCGATACAATGAGCAGTTCTTC

V: TRBV12-3/TRBV12-4
size: few
J: TRBJ2-4
D: TRBD2
CDR3: CASRHSGGEWNIQYF
DNA: TGTGCCAGCAGACATAGCGGGGGGGAGTGGAACATTCAGTACTTC

V: TRBV9
size: .
J: TRBJ2-1
D: TRBD2
CDR3: CASSPASGGSGPFF
DNA: TGTGCCAGCAGCCCGGCAAGCGGGGGCTCAGGGCCGTTCTTC

V: TRBV7-9
size: .
J: TRBJ1-2
D: TRBD1
CDR3: CASSLPGGTGIFYGYTF
DNA: TGTGCCAGCAGCCTACCGGGCGGGACAGGGATCTTTTATGGCTACACCTTC

V: TRBV7-3
size: many
J: TRBJ2-7
D: .
CDR3: CASSLWVSYEQYF
DNA: TGTGCCAGCAGCTTATGGGTCTCCTACGAGCAGTACTTC